This is a list of T cell receptor beta chains from one sample in a study of blood T cell repertoires in COVID-19. This table comes from immunoSEQ multiplex PCR, and its TCRdb copy is limited to in-frame clones, with some not included. The data hold about 130,000 clones, with roughly four fifths observed a single time. The sequencing sample was made of peripheral blood. The receptor set was obtained from a woman in her 50s with acute or convalescent COVID-19. CDR3s include the opening cysteine and the closing phenylalanine or tryptophan. Each record gives: J gene, D gene, clone size, V gene, CDR3 DNA, CDR3 protein. The D gene is left open where the match is weak. The size field is filled for only some rows; it gives once, few, many or a size class.

J: TRBJ2-1; D: .; size: .; V: TRBV19; DNA: TGTGCCAGTAGTCAGGGTCCCTACAATGAGCAGTTCTTC; CDR3: CASSQGPYNEQFF
J: TRBJ1-5; D: .; size: few; V: TRBV5-1; DNA: TGCGCCAGCAGCTTGGAATCCGGGGGCAATCAGCCCCAGCATTTT; CDR3: CASSLESGGNQPQHF
J: TRBJ2-2; D: .; size: .; V: TRBV9; DNA: TGTGCCAGCAGCGTAGCAGCGAACACCGGGGAGCTGTTTTTT; CDR3: CASSVAANTGELFF
J: TRBJ2-3; D: TRBD2; size: .; V: TRBV9; DNA: TGTGCCAGCAGCTTGAGAGGGACTAGCGGACTCACAGATACGCAGTATTTT; CDR3: CASSLRGTSGLTDTQYF
J: TRBJ2-2; D: TRBD2; size: .; V: TRBV10-1; DNA: TGCGCCAGCAGTGAGTCTACGGGGAGGGACACCGGGGAGCTGTTTTTT; CDR3: CASSESTGRDTGELFF
J: TRBJ2-2; D: .; size: once; V: TRBV14; DNA: TGTGCCAGCAGCCTAGAAGCTAGGCTAGCGAACACCGGGGAGCTGTTTTTT; CDR3: CASSLEARLANTGELFF
J: TRBJ2-2; D: TRBD2; size: few; V: TRBV3-1/TRBV3-2; DNA: TGTGCCAGCAGCTTCCGGACTAGCACCGGGGAGCTGTTTTTT; CDR3: CASSFRTSTGELFF
J: TRBJ1-2; D: .; size: .; V: TRBV5-5; DNA: TGTGCCAGCAGCTTGATCGAGACAGGCTTCGGCGGCTACACCTTC; CDR3: CASSLIETGFGGYTF
J: TRBJ2-1; D: TRBD2; size: .; V: TRBV4-1; DNA: TGCGCCAGCAGCCACACGACTAGCGGGGGGACCTACAATGAGCAGTTCTTC; CDR3: CASSHTTSGGTYNEQFF
J: TRBJ1-2; D: .; size: .; V: TRBV7-8; DNA: TGTGCCAGCAGCTTACGGGGGGCGATGGGAGGCTACACCTTC; CDR3: CASSLRGAMGGYTF
J: TRBJ2-5; D: TRBD2; size: .; V: TRBV7-6; DNA: TGTGCCAGCAGCTTAAGTGCCCGACTAGCGGGAGGTTTGGGGGAGACCCAGTACTTC; CDR3: CASSLSARLAGGLGETQYF
J: TRBJ2-7; D: TRBD1; size: .; V: TRBV3-1/TRBV3-2; DNA: TGTGCCAGCAGCCAAGTGGGGACAGGGCCTTCCTACGAGCAGTACTTC; CDR3: CASSQVGTGPSYEQYF
J: TRBJ1-3; D: .; size: .; V: TRBV6-1; DNA: TGTGCCAGCAGTGAAGTTCCAGGGATTGCTTCTGGAAACACCATATATTTT; CDR3: CASSEVPGIASGNTIYF
J: TRBJ2-3; D: .; size: .; V: TRBV15; DNA: TGTGCCACCAGCAGAGACGGGGGTAGCACAGATACGCAGTATTTT; CDR3: CATSRDGGSTDTQYF
J: TRBJ2-1; D: .; size: .; V: TRBV11-3; DNA: TGTGCCAGCAGCCTCAACAGGGTAAATGAGCAGTTCTTC; CDR3: CASSLNRVNEQFF
J: TRBJ1-6; D: TRBD1; size: .; V: TRBV5-6; DNA: TGTGCCAGCAGCGTCGGACAGGGAGGTTCACCCCTCCACTTT; CDR3: CASSVGQGGSPLHF
J: TRBJ1-4; D: TRBD1; size: .; V: TRBV30; DNA: TGTGCCTGGACTACAGGGGGGAAAGTCGAAAAACTGTTTTTT; CDR3: CAWTTGGKVEKLFF
J: TRBJ2-1; D: TRBD2; size: .; V: TRBV27; DNA: TGTGCCACCAACGGGCCGGGAGGACTAGCCGCCCGAGGTGAGCAGTTCTTC; CDR3: CATNGPGGLAARGEQFF
J: TRBJ2-3; D: .; size: once; V: TRBV11-3; DNA: TGTGCCAGCAGCTCCGTGGGCGGGGGCACAGATACGCAGTATTTT; CDR3: CASSSVGGGTDTQYF
J: TRBJ1-5; D: TRBD1; size: .; V: TRBV18; DNA: TGTGCCAGCTCACCATCCTCAGGGGGCATTGGGCCCCAGCATTTT; CDR3: CASSPSSGGIGPQHF
J: TRBJ1-1; D: TRBD1; size: .; V: TRBV7-8; DNA: TGTGCCAGCAGCTTAGGAGGAGTCCGGGACAGGGGGCGCGGGACTGAAGCTTTCTTT; CDR3: CASSLGGVRDRGRGTEAFF
J: TRBJ2-1; D: .; size: .; V: TRBV11-1; DNA: TGTGCCAGCAGCTTATTGGTCACTTACAATGAGCAGTTCTTC; CDR3: CASSLLVTYNEQFF
J: TRBJ2-1; D: .; size: .; V: TRBV18; DNA: TGTGCCAGCTCACCACCCACAGGGCATCGGCGTGAGCAGTTCTTC; CDR3: CASSPPTGHRREQFF
J: TRBJ1-2; D: TRBD1; size: .; V: TRBV5-1; DNA: TGCGCCAGCAGCCCCCAGTCAGGGGGCTTTTCTGATGGCTACACCTTC; CDR3: CASSPQSGGFSDGYTF
J: TRBJ1-3; D: .; size: few; V: TRBV28; DNA: TGTGCCAGCAGTTTATTGCGGGGACTGACTGGGGATTTT; CDR3: CASSLLRGLTGDF
J: TRBJ2-4; D: .; size: .; V: TRBV5-1; DNA: TGCGCCAGCAGCTTGGCGCCAACAGAAAACATTCAGTACTTC; CDR3: CASSLAPTENIQYF
J: TRBJ1-5; D: .; size: .; V: TRBV18; DNA: TGTGCCAGCTCACCGATAGGGGCAGGGAATCAGCCCCAGCATTTT; CDR3: CASSPIGAGNQPQHF
J: TRBJ1-2; D: .; size: .; V: TRBV19; DNA: TGTGCCAGTAGGACTCAGGGAAGCTTCTATGGCTACACCTTC; CDR3: CASRTQGSFYGYTF
J: TRBJ2-3; D: .; size: .; V: TRBV28; DNA: TGTGCCAGCAGTAAACAGGGGGACTACAGCGGGGGGTCTAGCACAGATACGCAGTATTTT; CDR3: CASSKQGDYSGGSSTDTQYF
J: TRBJ1-2; D: .; size: .; V: TRBV27; DNA: TGTGCCAGCAAAACCACGGGATGGGGCTATGGCTACACCTTC; CDR3: CASKTTGWGYGYTF
J: TRBJ2-3; D: TRBD2; size: .; V: TRBV5-4; DNA: TGTGCCAGCAGCCAAGCGGGGGGGTACACAGATACGCAGTATTTT; CDR3: CASSQAGGYTDTQYF
J: TRBJ2-7; D: TRBD1; size: .; V: TRBV5-5; DNA: TGTGCCAGCAGCTTTTGGGACAGGTCCTACGAGCAGTACTTC; CDR3: CASSFWDRSYEQYF
J: TRBJ2-7; D: .; size: .; V: TRBV28; DNA: TGTGCCAGCAGTCGCCCGACAGGGAGGTACGAGCAGTACTTC; CDR3: CASSRPTGRYEQYF
J: TRBJ1-6; D: .; size: .; V: TRBV27; DNA: TGTGCCAGCAGTTTGGAGGCACGGCAGTATGCAACCTATAATTCACCCCTCCACTTT; CDR3: CASSLEARQYATYNSPLHF
J: TRBJ1-2; D: TRBD1; size: .; V: TRBV5-8; DNA: TGTGCCAGCAGCCCGGACAGGGGGGACTATGGCTACACCTTC; CDR3: CASSPDRGDYGYTF
J: TRBJ1-4; D: TRBD1; size: .; V: TRBV7-2; DNA: TGTGCCAGCAGCTTAGTTGGGACAGGGAATGAAAAACTGTTTTTT; CDR3: CASSLVGTGNEKLFF
J: TRBJ2-7; D: .; size: .; V: TRBV3-1/TRBV3-2; DNA: TGTGCCAGCAGTTCAGGGTTCGAGCAGTACTTC; CDR3: CASSSGFEQYF
J: TRBJ1-5; D: .; size: .; V: TRBV4-1; DNA: TGCGCCAGCAGCCAAGATCCCGGGGGAGATCAGCCCCAGCATTTT; CDR3: CASSQDPGGDQPQHF
J: TRBJ1-5; D: TRBD1; size: .; V: TRBV19; DNA: TGTGCCAGTAGTTCCCCTGTAGGGACAGGGCTCAATCAGCCCCAGCATTTT; CDR3: CASSSPVGTGLNQPQHF
J: TRBJ1-2; D: TRBD1; size: .; V: TRBV5-6; DNA: TGTGCCAGCAGCCAGGCACCGGGACAGGGATATGGCTACACCTTC; CDR3: CASSQAPGQGYGYTF
J: TRBJ1-6; D: .; size: .; V: TRBV5-1; DNA: TGCGCCAGCAGTATTACAGGAGGGGAATCACCCCTCCACTTT; CDR3: CASSITGGESPLHF
J: TRBJ1-2; D: .; size: .; V: TRBV18; DNA: TGTGCCAGCTCACCACCGGGGAGGGCCAGCTATGGCTACACCTTC; CDR3: CASSPPGRASYGYTF